This T cell receptor (beta chain) originates from a study of shared clonotypes between healthy human individuals. General study results and limits: Naive subsets typically showed greater estimated richness than memory subsets.

Measured with immunoSEQ multiplex PCR; TCRdb has only the in-frame clones, and not every one. Of under 700,000 clones in the sample, approximately 95% were seen once. The germline V gene has CDR1 ENHRY and CDR2 SYGVKD. This CDR3 has 16 residues. V was pared by 7 bases and J by 0 bases, with 10 bases of the junction left unmatched. Only CD45RO-negative cells positively selected for CCR7 counted as naive CD8 cells, so terminally differentiated effector memory CD45RA+ cells were excluded. This clone was counted a single time. No antigen is known for it. The rearrangement links TRBV10-3 to TRBJ1-2; 8 bases match TRBD1. The source of this sequence is a woman aged 30 to 39 in good health. Sample: naive CD8+ T cells sorted from blood. The CDR3 nucleotides are TGTGCCATCAACCTCGGACAGGGCGATACTAACTATGGCTACACCTTC. Amino acids: CAINLGQGDTNYGYTF.